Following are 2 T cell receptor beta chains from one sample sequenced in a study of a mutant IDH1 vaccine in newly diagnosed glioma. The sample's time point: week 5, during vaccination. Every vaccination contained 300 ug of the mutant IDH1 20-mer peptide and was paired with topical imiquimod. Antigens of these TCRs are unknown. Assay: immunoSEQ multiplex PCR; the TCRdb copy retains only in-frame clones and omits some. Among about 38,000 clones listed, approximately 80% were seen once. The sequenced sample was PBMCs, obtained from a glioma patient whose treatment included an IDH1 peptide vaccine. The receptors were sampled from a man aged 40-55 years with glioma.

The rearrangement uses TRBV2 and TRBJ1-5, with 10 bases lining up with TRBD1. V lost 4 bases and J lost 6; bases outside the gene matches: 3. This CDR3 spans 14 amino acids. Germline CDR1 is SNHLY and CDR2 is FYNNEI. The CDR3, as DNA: TGTGCCAGCAGTGGGTGGACAGGGGGTCAGCCCCAGCATTTT. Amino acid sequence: CASSGWTGGQPQHF. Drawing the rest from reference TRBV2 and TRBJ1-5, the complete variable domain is EPEVTQTPSHQVTQMGQEVILRCVPISNHLYFYWYRQILGQKVEFLVSFYNNEISEKSEIFDDQFSVERPDGSNFTLKIRSTKLEDSAMYFCASSGWTGGQPQHFGDGTRLSIL.

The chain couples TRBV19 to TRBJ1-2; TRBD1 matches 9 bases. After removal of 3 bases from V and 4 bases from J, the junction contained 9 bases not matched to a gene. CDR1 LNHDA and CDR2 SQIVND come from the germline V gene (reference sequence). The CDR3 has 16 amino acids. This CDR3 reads CASSIPWDRASYGYTF. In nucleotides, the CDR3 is TGTGCCAGTAGTATCCCCTGGGACAGGGCAAGCTATGGCTACACCTTC.